This TCR beta chain is from a study of blood T cells in healthy people across ages. Notes on the study in general: In older individuals, TCR beta diversity per million T cells was lower, falling roughly linearly with age.

For this clonotype: The antigen is unknown.

The trim removed 7 bases at V and 3 bases at J, leaving 5 bases unmatched. This CDR3 spans 13 amino acids. CDR1 is SNHLY, CDR2 FYNNEI, per germline. Using a J-beta primer mix together with a sample-barcoded 5' primer, a second PCR was run for about 6 to 12 cycles. A tag from a template-switch adaptor with 12 random nucleotides marked each cDNA molecule. One entry per CDR3 protein, called by TCRdb with MiXCR from the 5' RACE reads. The data contain hundreds of thousands of distinct CDR3 sequences, 60% to 80% of them singletons. Healthy Caucasian individuals from Russia aged about 6 to 95 were enrolled as donors. Per sample, at least 6 micrograms of total RNA were extracted.

The sequenced sample consisted of blood. This chain uses TRBV2 with TRBJ2-5, with TRBD2 matching 7 bases. The origin of this receptor is a young man in good health. The CDR3: CASTMGREETQYF. Written as DNA, the CDR3 is TGTGCCAGCACCATGGGGAGGGAAGAGACCCAGTACTTC.